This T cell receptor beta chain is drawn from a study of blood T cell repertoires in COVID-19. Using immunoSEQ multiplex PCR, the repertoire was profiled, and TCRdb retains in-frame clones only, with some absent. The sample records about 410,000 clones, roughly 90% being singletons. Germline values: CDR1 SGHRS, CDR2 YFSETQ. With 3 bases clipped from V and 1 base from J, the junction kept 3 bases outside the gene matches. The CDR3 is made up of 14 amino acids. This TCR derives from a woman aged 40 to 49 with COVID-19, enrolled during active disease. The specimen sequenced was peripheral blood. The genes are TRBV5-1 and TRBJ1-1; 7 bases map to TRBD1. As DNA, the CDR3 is TGCGCCAGCAGCTCACGGGACAGGAACACTGAAGCTTTCTTT. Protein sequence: CASSSRDRNTEAFF.